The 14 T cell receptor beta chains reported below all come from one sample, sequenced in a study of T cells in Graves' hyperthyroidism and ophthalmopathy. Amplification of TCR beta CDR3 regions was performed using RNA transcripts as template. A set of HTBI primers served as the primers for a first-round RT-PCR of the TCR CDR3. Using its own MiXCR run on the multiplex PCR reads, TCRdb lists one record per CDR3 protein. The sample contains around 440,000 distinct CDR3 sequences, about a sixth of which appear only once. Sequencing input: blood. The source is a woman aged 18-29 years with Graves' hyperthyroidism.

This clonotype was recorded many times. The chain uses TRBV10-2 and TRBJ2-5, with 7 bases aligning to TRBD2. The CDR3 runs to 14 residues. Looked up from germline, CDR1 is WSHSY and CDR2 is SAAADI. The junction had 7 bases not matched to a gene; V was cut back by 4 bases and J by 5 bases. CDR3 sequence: CASSGVISGETQYF. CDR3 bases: TGCGCCAGCAGTGGGGTAATTAGCGGGGAGACCCAGTACTTC.

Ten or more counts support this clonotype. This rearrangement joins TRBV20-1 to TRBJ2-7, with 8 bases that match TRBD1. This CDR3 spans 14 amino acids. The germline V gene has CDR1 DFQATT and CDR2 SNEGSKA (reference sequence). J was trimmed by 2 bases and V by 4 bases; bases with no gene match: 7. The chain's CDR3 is CSAIGDRKPYEQYF. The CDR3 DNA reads TGCAGTGCTATCGGGGACAGGAAACCCTACGAGCAGTACTTC.

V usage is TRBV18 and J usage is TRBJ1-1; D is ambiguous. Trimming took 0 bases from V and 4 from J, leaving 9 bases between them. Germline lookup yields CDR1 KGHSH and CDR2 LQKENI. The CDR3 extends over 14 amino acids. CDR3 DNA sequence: TGTGCCAGCTCACCACCATCAGGTAGCACTGAAGCTTTCTTT. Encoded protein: CASSPPSGSTEAFF.

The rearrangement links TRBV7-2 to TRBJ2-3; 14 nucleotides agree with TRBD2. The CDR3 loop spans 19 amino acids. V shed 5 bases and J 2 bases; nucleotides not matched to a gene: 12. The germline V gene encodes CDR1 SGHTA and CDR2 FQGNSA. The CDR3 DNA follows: TGTGCCAGCAGCGGCGGGGGGACTAGCGGGAGTCACAACACAGATACGCAGTATTTT. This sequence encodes CASSGGGTSGSHNTDTQYF.

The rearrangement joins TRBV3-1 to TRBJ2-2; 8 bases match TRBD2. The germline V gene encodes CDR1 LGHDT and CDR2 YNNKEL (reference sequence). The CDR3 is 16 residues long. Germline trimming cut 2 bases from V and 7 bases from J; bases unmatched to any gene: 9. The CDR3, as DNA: TGTGCCAGCAGCCAACAAACCGGGGGGGCGATCGGGGAGCTGTTTTTT. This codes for CASSQQTGGAIGELFF.

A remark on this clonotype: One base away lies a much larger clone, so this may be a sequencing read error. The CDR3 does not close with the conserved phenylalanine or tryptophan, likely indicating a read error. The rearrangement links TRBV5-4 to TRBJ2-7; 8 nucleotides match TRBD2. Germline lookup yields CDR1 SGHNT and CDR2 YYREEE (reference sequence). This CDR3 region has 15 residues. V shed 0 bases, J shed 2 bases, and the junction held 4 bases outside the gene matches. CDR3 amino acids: CASSLAPGGTYEQYS. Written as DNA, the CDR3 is TGTGCCAGCAGCTTGGCCCCGGGAGGGACCTACGAGCAGTACTCC.

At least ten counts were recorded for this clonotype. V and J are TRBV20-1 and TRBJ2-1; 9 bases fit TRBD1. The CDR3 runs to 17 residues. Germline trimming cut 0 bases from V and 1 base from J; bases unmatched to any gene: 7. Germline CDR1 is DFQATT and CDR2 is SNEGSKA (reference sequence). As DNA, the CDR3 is TGCAGTGCTAGAGATCTAGAGACAGGGGGTTCCTACAATGAGCAGTTCTTC. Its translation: CSARDLETGGSYNEQFF.

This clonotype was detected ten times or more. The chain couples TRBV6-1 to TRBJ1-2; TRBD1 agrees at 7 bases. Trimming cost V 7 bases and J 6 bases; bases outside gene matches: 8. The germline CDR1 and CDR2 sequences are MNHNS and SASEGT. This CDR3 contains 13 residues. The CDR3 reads CASIRDRADGYTF. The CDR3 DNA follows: TGTGCCAGCATTAGAGACAGGGCTGATGGCTACACCTTC.

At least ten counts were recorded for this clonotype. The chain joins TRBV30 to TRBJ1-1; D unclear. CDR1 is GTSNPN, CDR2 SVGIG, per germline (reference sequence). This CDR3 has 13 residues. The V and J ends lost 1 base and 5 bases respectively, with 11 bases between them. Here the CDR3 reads CAWSGGGRTEAFF. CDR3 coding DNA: TGTGCCTGGAGTGGAGGAGGGCGGACTGAAGCTTTCTTT.

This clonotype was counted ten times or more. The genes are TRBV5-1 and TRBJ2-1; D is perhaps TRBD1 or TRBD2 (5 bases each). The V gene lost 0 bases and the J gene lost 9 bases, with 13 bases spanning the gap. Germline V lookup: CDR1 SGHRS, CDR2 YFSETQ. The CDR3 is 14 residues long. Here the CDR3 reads CASSLVAERGEQFF. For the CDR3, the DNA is TGCGCCAGCAGCTTGGTCGCCGAGAGGGGTGAGCAGTTCTTC.

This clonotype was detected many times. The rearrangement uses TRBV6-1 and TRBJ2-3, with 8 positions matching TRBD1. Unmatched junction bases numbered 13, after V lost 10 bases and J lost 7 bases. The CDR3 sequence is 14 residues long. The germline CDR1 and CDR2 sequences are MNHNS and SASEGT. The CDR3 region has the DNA TGTGCCACCGGAGGGACAGGCGGTCAAAATACGCAGTATTTT. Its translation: CATGGTGGQNTQYF.

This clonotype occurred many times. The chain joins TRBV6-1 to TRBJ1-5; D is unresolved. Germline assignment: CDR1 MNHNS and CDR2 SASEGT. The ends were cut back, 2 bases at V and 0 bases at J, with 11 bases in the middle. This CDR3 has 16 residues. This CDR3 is CASSEFMGISNQPQHF. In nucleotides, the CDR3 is TGTGCCAGCAGTGAATTCATGGGAATTAGCAATCAGCCCCAGCATTTT.

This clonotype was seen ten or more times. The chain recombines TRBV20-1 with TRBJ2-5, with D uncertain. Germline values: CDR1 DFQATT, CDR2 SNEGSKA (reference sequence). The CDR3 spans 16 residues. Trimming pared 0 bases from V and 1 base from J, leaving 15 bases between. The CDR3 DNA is TGCAGTGCTAGAGATCCTCTCCACACCTCCCAAGAGACCCAGTACTTC. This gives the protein CSARDPLHTSQETQYF.

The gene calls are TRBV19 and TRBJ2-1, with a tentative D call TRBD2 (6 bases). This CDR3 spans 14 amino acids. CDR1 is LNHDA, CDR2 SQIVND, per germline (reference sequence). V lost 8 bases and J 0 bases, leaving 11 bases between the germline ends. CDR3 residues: CASALSGSYNEQFF. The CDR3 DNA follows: TGTGCCAGTGCACTTAGCGGCTCCTACAATGAGCAGTTCTTC. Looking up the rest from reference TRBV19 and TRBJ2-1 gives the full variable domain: DGGITQSPKYLFRKEGQNVTLSCEQNLNHDAMYWYRQDPGQGLRLIYYSQIVNDFQKGDIAEGYSVSREKKESFPLTVTSAQKNPTAFYLCASALSGSYNEQFFGPGTRLTVL.